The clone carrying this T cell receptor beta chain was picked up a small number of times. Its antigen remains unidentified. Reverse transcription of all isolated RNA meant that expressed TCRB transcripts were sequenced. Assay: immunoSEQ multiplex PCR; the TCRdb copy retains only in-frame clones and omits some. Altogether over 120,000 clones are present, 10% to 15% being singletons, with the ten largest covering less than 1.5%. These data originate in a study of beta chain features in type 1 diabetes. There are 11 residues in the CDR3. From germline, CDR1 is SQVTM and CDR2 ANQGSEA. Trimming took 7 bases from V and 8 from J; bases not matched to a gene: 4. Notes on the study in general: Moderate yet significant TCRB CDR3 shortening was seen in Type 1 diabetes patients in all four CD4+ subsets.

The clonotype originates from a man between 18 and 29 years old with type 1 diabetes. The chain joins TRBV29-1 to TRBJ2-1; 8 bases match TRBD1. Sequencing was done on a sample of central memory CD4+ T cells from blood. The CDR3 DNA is TGCAGCGCCCGGACAGGGCATGAGCAGTTCTTC. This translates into CSARTGHEQFF.